This T cell receptor (beta chain) emerged from a study of identical twins listed by TCRdb under 2016. For context, the study as a whole: TCR alpha and beta repertoires from monozygotic twins, unrelated adults of various ages and cord blood were deep-sequenced to test whether fetal clonotypes persist. To rule out contamination, replicate twin experiments were performed at different times with different library preparation protocols. Points the paper makes about the study in general: Out-of-frame TCR alpha sequences shared between twins showed an excess of low generation-probability sequences compared with coincidental sharing between unrelated individuals. Because the same donors could not be followed over many years, the conclusions depended on cross-sectional statistical analysis. Excess twin sharing in beta out-of-frame sequences was weaker because fewer shared sequences lowered the signal-to-noise ratio. Abundant cord blood beta clonotypes had fewer insertions, young adult naive repertoires showed a similar but weaker trend, and memory repertoires showed no such trend. Recombination models systematically underestimated out-of-frame TCR alpha sharing in monozygotic twins but agreed with sharing between unrelated individuals. Zero-insertion analyses could be partly confounded by invariant T cells such as MAIT and iNKT, although diverse VJ usage argued against such confounding for most clonotypes.

Only healthy Caucasian donors were included. Three pairs of female monozygotic twins, all aged roughly 18 to 29 years, were included in the twin cohort. Peripheral blood mononuclear cells were used as the source from which RNA for TCR libraries was isolated. Receptors were amplified or captured by 5' RACE. Sequencing took place on an Illumina HiSeq 2000. A universal primer binding site was introduced by template switching, and a unique molecular identifier was present in the final cDNA, enabling accurate counting of TCR cDNA molecules. Specific primers in the conserved constant-segment region were used to synthesize first-strand cDNA for the TCR alpha and beta chains. To control for contamination, every cDNA library carried two barcodes: a SMART-Mk sample barcode plus Illumina barcodes. TruSeq adapter sequences, together with Illumina sample barcodes, were added in two successive PCR steps. The TCR alpha and beta cDNA libraries were sequenced on the Illumina HiSeq platform using custom primers. Concerning the study's data processing: MiGEC processed the raw reads to extract unique molecular identifiers, while MiXCR was used to determine the CDR3 positions. Recombination models were inferred per individual with the repgenHMM and IGoR tools using an EM algorithm. The tcR package in R was used for shared clonotype analysis, with sharing normalized by the product of cloneset sizes. To study raw recombination without the effects of thymic and clonal selection, out-of-frame nonproductive sequences were analyzed. TCRdb handled the public reads itself, with Q25 trimming in fastp and clone calling in MiXCR, and kept productive beta chains. One record per CDR3 amino acid sequence lists the most common genes and DNA. For this entry, the V and J calls and clone size follow TCRdb and not the study's own pipeline. In all, the sample holds around 960,000 distinct CDR3 sequences, and approximately 13% of those were seen once. The leading ten clones occupy about 1.5% of the sample.

Taken from the germline V gene (reference sequence), the CDR1 and CDR2 loops are DFQATT and SNEGSKA. V drops 0 bases and J drops 1 base, leaving 15 bases in between. The CDR3 goes from the cysteine to the phenylalanine over 16 residues. Only the CDR3 DNA stays, 48 bases, in frame from base 1. Comments on this clonotype: Its antigen is still unknown. Per-base qualities were not stored, and no clone one base away is much larger.

These data are also associated with another study on yellow fever vaccine responses in identical twins. According to the second study: The T cell response to vaccination in identical twins was reported by the authors to appear partly convergent and partly personalized. The study precisely tracked vaccine-responding T cell clones in identical twins.

This chain joins TRBV20-1 to TRBJ1-2, with TRBD1 tentatively as D gene (6 bases match). Sequencing used PBMCs. This clonotype was sampled from a woman aged 18-29 years in good health. The DNA is as follows: TGCAGTGCTAGAGACCTGACGGGGGGCTTTAACTATGGCTACACCTTC. Translated, it gives CSARDLTGGFNYGYTF.